This entry lists 28 T cell receptor beta chains sequenced from one sample in a study of response to subunit inactivated influenza vaccine. One entry per CDR3 protein, called by TCRdb with MiXCR from the RT-PCR reads. This table has roughly 780,000 distinct CDR3 sequences, approximately 17% appearing once. Sequences were derived from PBMCs from blood, sampled 4 to 6 days after vaccination. These receptors were taken from a man over 45 who received an inactivated influenza vaccine.

This clonotype was observed at least ten times. One junction end disagrees with the germline gene, perhaps due to a read error. The chain carries TRBV11-2 and TRBJ2-5; 8 nucleotides agree with TRBD1. This CDR3 region has 14 residues. Germline CDR1 reads SGHAT; CDR2 reads FQNNGV. As DNA, the CDR3 is TGCGCCAGCAGCTTGGGGCAGGGGGCAGAGACCCAGTACTTC. Its translation is CASSLGQGAETQYF.

V gene TRBV29-1 combines with J gene TRBJ1-3; D not resolved. The germline V and J ends were trimmed by 2 bases and 0 bases, with 2 bases remaining between them. Germline CDR1 is SQVTM and CDR2 is ANQGSEA. The CDR3 runs 12 residues. The CDR3 loop is CSVESSGNTIYF. The CDR3 region has the DNA TGCAGCGTTGAAAGCTCTGGAAACACCATATATTTT.

This clonotype was detected ten times or more. V and J are TRBV6-5 and TRBJ2-7, with D possibly matching TRBD2 (6 bases). Trimming stripped 2 bases from V and 3 bases from J, with 11 bases between. CDR1 is MNHEY, CDR2 SVGAGI, per germline. The length of the CDR3 is 14 residues. In DNA form, the CDR3 reads TGTGCCAGCAGTTACGGCGGGGCTTACTACGAGCAGTACTTC. Amino acid sequence: CASSYGGAYYEQYF.

The J gene is TRBJ2-2, the V gene TRBV4-2; D uncertain. Germline CDR1 and CDR2: LGHNA and YNFKEQ. Trimming took off 3 bases at V and 9 bases at J, with 11 bases between the two ends. This CDR3 has 13 amino acids. The CDR3 here is CASSHSDSRELFF. The CDR3 DNA is TGTGCCAGCAGCCACTCCGACTCCCGGGAGCTGTTTTTT.

This clonotype was seen a few times. The chain links TRBV4-3 to TRBJ2-1; 11 bases agree with TRBD2. This CDR3 is 16 amino acids long. CDR1 and CDR2 (germline): LGHNA, YSLEER. The J segment lost 8 bases and the V segment lost 5 bases, leaving 11 bases of the junction unmatched. This CDR3 is CASSDSPGLAAHEQFF. The CDR3 region has the DNA TGCGCCAGCAGCGACTCCCCGGGACTAGCGGCGCATGAGCAGTTCTTC.

This chain connects TRBV5-1 to TRBJ2-2, with 7 bases identical to TRBD2. Trimming cost V 6 bases and J 4 bases; bases outside gene matches: 6. Germline CDR1 is SGHRS and CDR2 is YFSETQ. CDR3 length: 14 residues. CDR3 protein: CASTPRGSTGELFF. CDR3 nucleotides: TGCGCCAGCACCCCGCGGGGGAGCACCGGGGAGCTGTTTTTT.

This clonotype was picked up many times. This chain connects TRBV6-2 or TRBV6-3 to TRBJ2-1; tentatively, D is TRBD1 (6 bases). CDR3 length: 17 residues. V lost 7 bases, J lost 5 bases, and 24 bases lay in between. The V gene's germline CDR1 is MNHEY and CDR2 SVGEGT. The CDR3 sequence: CASIPSGIGGGHNEQFF. CDR3 DNA sequence: TGTGCCAGCATCCCCTCCGGGATAGGGGGTGGCCACAATGAGCAGTTCTTC.

The chain combines TRBV10-3 with TRBJ1-6, with a possible D match to TRBD1 (5 bases). The CDR3 totals 13 residues. Germline CDR1 and CDR2: ENHRY and SYGVKD. V was cut by 9 bases and J by 6 bases, with 12 bases left in between. The CDR3 nucleotides are TGTGCCATTAACGGCAGGGTTAATTCACCCCTCCACTTT. This encodes CAINGRVNSPLHF.

This chain connects TRBV7-8 to TRBJ2-5; 7 bases are a match to TRBD1. In germline, CDR1 is SGHVS, CDR2 FQNEAQ. V shed 6 bases and J 1 base; nucleotides not matched to a gene: 8. The CDR3 length is 15 residues. The CDR3 bases are TGTGCCAGCAGGCTACAGGGGAAATTCCAAGAGACCCAGTACTTC. This translates into CASRLQGKFQETQYF.

This clonotype was seen repeatedly, ten times or more. J is TRBJ1-2 and V is TRBV20-1; a weak D match, TRBD1 (6 bases). The V end was cut by 5 bases, the J end by 5 bases, with 12 bases between. This CDR3 has 12 residues. Looked up from germline, CDR1 is DFQATT and CDR2 is SNEGSKA (reference sequence). The CDR3 loop is CSAAGDWYGYTF. In DNA, the CDR3 is TGCAGTGCTGCAGGGGATTGGTATGGCTACACCTTC.

A few counts support this clonotype. The rearrangement joins TRBV28 to TRBJ2-7; D is possibly TRBD1 or TRBD2 (7 bases each). This CDR3 spans 15 amino acids. Trimming removed 3 bases from V and 4 bases from J, with 16 bases in between. Germline V gene lookup returns CDR1 MDHEN and CDR2 SYDVKM. The CDR3 sequence: CASSLGTTGVYEQYF. The DNA of the CDR3 is TGTGCCAGCAGTTTGGGGACTACAGGGGTTTACGAGCAGTACTTC.

This clonotype was seen more than once but under ten times. This sequence joins TRBV5-1 and TRBJ2-1; no reliable D call. The ends were cut back, 0 bases at V and 0 bases at J, with 10 bases in the middle. CDR3 length: 16 amino acids. Germline CDR1 is SGHRS and CDR2 is YFSETQ. CDR3 region: CASSLEGLNSYNEQFF. In DNA, the CDR3 is TGCGCCAGCAGCTTGGAAGGTTTGAACTCCTACAATGAGCAGTTCTTC.

Turning to this clonotype: The junction departs from germline at one end; a sequencing error may be responsible. The chain combines TRBV4-3 with TRBJ2-5; TRBD1 is a possible D gene (6 bases). The CDR3 covers 15 residues. Germline V gives CDR1 LGHNA, CDR2 YSLEER. As DNA, the CDR3 is TGCGCCAGCAGCCAAGTGGGTCAGGGGTGGGAGACCCAGTGCTTC. It specifies CASSQVGQGWETQCF.

This chain uses TRBV4-1 with TRBJ2-7; no reliable D call. V dropped 3 bases and J dropped 0 bases, with 9 bases sitting between them. This CDR3 is built from 14 residues. CDR1 is MGHRA and CDR2 is YSYEKL in the germline V gene. The CDR3 nucleotides are TGCGCCAGCAGCCACCCACCTCACTCCTACGAGCAGTACTTC. Translated, it gives CASSHPPHSYEQYF.

This clonotype was detected a few times. V usage is TRBV15 and J usage is TRBJ2-3; 9 bases match TRBD2. Germline V gene lookup returns CDR1 LNHNV and CDR2 YYDKDF (reference sequence). The length of the CDR3 is 16 residues. Germline trimming cut 0 bases from V and 4 bases from J; bases unmatched to any gene: 5. CDR3 amino acids: CATSRDLLAGSDTQYF. In nucleotides, the CDR3 is TGTGCCACCAGCAGAGATTTGCTAGCGGGGTCAGATACGCAGTATTTT.

This CDR3 is CASSFRTGGDTGELFF. CDR3 bases: TGTGCCAGCAGCTTCCGGACAGGGGGCGACACCGGGGAGCTGTTTTTT. This sequence joins TRBV7-9 and TRBJ2-2; 11 bases are a match to TRBD1. Germline V CDR1 and CDR2: SEHNR, FQNEAQ (reference sequence). V was clipped by 3 bases and J by 3 bases; unmatched bases: 3. The CDR3 runs 16 residues. Filled out from reference TRBV7-9 and TRBJ2-2, the complete variable domain reads DTGVSQNPRHKITKRGQNVTFRCDPISEHNRLYWYRQTLGQGPEFLTYFQNEAQLEKSRLLSDRFSAERPKGSFSTLEIQRTEQGDSAMYLCASSFRTGGDTGELFFGEGSRLTVL.

This clonotype was seen a few times. The V and J genes are TRBV6-5 and TRBJ2-1, with D perhaps given as TRBD1 or TRBD2 (5 bases each). Germline CDR1 MNHEY, CDR2 SVGAGI. The CDR3 runs to 14 residues. Trimming removed 2 bases at V and 6 bases at J, with 11 bases between. CDR3: CASSYALGVNEQFF. DNA for the CDR3: TGTGCCAGCAGTTACGCCTTGGGGGTCAATGAGCAGTTCTTC.

This clonotype was seen a handful of times. CDR3 bases: TGTGCCAGCTCAGGGGTGGGGTACAATGAGCAGTTCTTC. Amino acid sequence: CASSGVGYNEQFF. This chain links TRBV6-1 with TRBJ2-1; tentatively, D is TRBD1 (6 bases). Germline CDR1 and CDR2: MNHNS and SASEGT. The CDR3 length is 13 residues. The V end was cut by 8 bases, the J end by 4 bases, with 12 bases between.

This clonotype turned up a few times. The chain combines TRBV5-1 with TRBJ1-1, with D uncertain. This CDR3 contains 12 residues. Trimming removed 0 bases at V and 13 bases at J, with 13 bases between. CDR1 is SGHRS, CDR2 YFSETQ, per germline. CDR3 sequence reads: CASSLDSDESFF. CDR3 nucleotide sequence: TGCGCCAGCAGCTTGGATTCGGATGAAAGTTTCTTT.

This clonotype has only a few counts. This chain uses TRBV6-1 with TRBJ1-3; D call uncertain. Per germline, CDR1 MNHNS and CDR2 SASEGT. V lost 6 bases and J 0 bases, leaving 12 bases between the germline ends. The CDR3 length is 15 residues. The CDR3 nucleotides read TGTGCCAGCAGCCCCCACGGTGCCTCTGGAAACACCATATATTTT. Its protein is CASSPHGASGNTIYF.

This clonotype was observed many times. Sequence at one end of the junction differs from germline and may be a read error. V usage is TRBV5-5 and J usage is TRBJ2-1; D may be TRBD1 (6 bases). Germline V gene sequence: CDR1 SGHKS, CDR2 YYEKEE (reference sequence). The CDR3 runs to 15 residues. This CDR3 reads CASTLTGQPLNEQFF. CDR3 coding DNA: TGTGCCAGCACCTTGACGGGACAACCACTCAATGAGCAGTTCTTC.

The chain has TRBV6-1 and TRBJ2-2, with 12 bases that match TRBD1. The CDR3 extends over 15 amino acids. The V and J ends lost 6 bases and 6 bases, in that order; junction bases with no gene match: 5. Germline V CDR1 and CDR2: MNHNS, SASEGT. CDR3 loop: CASSRDRGPSGELFF. CDR3 sequence (DNA): TGTGCCAGCAGCCGGGACAGGGGGCCTTCCGGGGAGCTGTTTTTT.

This clonotype has a handful of counts. The genes are TRBV12-3 or TRBV12-4 and TRBJ2-3; D unclear. V was cut by 2 bases and J by 6 bases, with 12 bases left in between. The CDR3 contains 14 residues. CDR3 protein: CASSLRTSLDTQYF. The DNA of the CDR3 is TGTGCCAGCAGTTTACGGACCAGCTTGGATACGCAGTATTTT.

This clonotype was detected only a few times. The chain has TRBV20-1 and TRBJ2-2; D unclear. Germline V gene sequence: CDR1 DFQATT, CDR2 SNEGSKA (reference sequence). The V end was cut by 5 bases, the J end by 5 bases, with 12 bases between. This CDR3 is 13 amino acids long. The CDR3 region is CSAFRLRTGELFF. CDR3 nucleotide sequence: TGCAGTGCTTTTAGACTCCGGACCGGGGAGCTGTTTTTT.

The V and J genes are TRBV28 and TRBJ2-5, with 10 bases lining up with TRBD2. CDR1 and CDR2 (germline): MDHEN, SYDVKM. V lost 3 bases and J lost 5; bases outside the gene matches: 3. CDR3 length: 14 amino acids. CDR3 DNA: TGTGCCAGCAGTTTTCTAGCGGGGGATGAGACCCAGTACTTC. Translation gives CASSFLAGDETQYF.

The chain couples TRBV6-2 or TRBV6-3 to TRBJ2-7; TRBD1 matches 7 bases. V trimming: 6 bases; J trimming: 0 bases; junction bases outside the gene matches: 11. The germline gives CDR1 MNHEY, CDR2 SVGEGT. The CDR3 is 16 amino acids. The CDR3 region is CASSNTGTAYSYEQYF. The CDR3 DNA is TGTGCCAGCAGCAACACCGGGACAGCCTACTCCTACGAGCAGTACTTC.

This clonotype showed up just a few times. V gene TRBV20-1 combines with J gene TRBJ2-1; 7 bases map to TRBD2. The CDR3 totals 14 residues. Trimming removed 0 bases from V and 9 bases from J; junction bases left unmatched: 8. Germline assignment: CDR1 DFQATT and CDR2 SNEGSKA (reference sequence). The CDR3 DNA follows: TGCAGTGCTAGAGATTGGGGGACTAACAGTGAGCAGTTCTTC. This encodes CSARDWGTNSEQFF.

The gene calls are TRBV20-1 and TRBJ2-7; TRBD1 or TRBD2 may be the D gene (6 bases each). This CDR3 has 13 amino acids. V was shortened by 3 bases and J by 6 bases, with 15 bases between the two germline ends. Germline V gene sequence: CDR1 DFQATT, CDR2 SNEGSKA (reference sequence). As DNA, the CDR3 is TGCAGTGCTAGTCCCCGGGGGCGGCGCGAGCAGTACTTC. Amino acid sequence: CSASPRGRREQYF.